This T cell receptor (beta chain) was obtained from a study of blood T cells in healthy people across ages. Sample donors were healthy Caucasian individuals that came from Russia, aged about 6 to 95. Turning to this clonotype: What it binds is not known.

Together with a sample-barcoded 5' primer, a J-beta primer mix was included in a second PCR lasting about 6 to 11 cycles. Each single sample gave us at least 3 million CDR3-containing paired-end reads. Using its own MiXCR run on the 5' RACE reads, TCRdb lists one record per CDR3 protein. The sample holds about 1.4 million distinct CDR3 sequences; almost 60% are singletons and the top ten take roughly 7%. Trimming took off 4 bases at V and 2 bases at J, with 11 bases between the two ends. The CDR3 runs to 14 residues. Germline V gene lookup returns CDR1 SGHDN and CDR2 FVKESK. Study-level points and caveats: Any conclusive comparison of naive versus antigen-experienced cells was prevented by using unsorted PBMCs. It was the long-lived donors that had more naive CD4+ cells and higher diversity than aged donors.

The genes are TRBV14 and TRBJ2-5; D assignment may be TRBD1 or TRBD2 (5 bases each). Source material: blood. This TCR came from a man aged 18-30 years in good health. The CDR3 loop is CASSPGPEQETQYF. The CDR3 DNA reads as TGTGCCAGCAGCCCGGGACCGGAGCAAGAGACCCAGTACTTC. The entire variable domain, with the rest obtained from reference TRBV14 and TRBJ2-5, is as follows: EAGVTQFPSHSVIEKGQTVTLRCDPISGHDNLYWYRRVMGKEIKFLLHFVKESKQDESGMPNNRFLAERTGGTYSTLKVQPAELEDSGVYFCASSPGPEQETQYFGPGTRLLVL.